This T cell receptor (beta chain) was identified in a study of blood T cell repertoires in COVID-19. The overall study: From the United States, Italy and Spain came samples of acute and convalescent COVID-19.

Trimming took off 4 bases at V and 12 bases at J, with 16 bases between the two ends. Germline V gene lookup returns CDR1 MNHNS and CDR2 SASEGT. The CDR3 is made up of 13 amino acids. Authors' processing steps: Amplified reference gene primers provided the basis for estimating nucleated cell counts. Here immunoSEQ multiplex PCR was the method, and the copy in TCRdb shows in-frame clones only, minus some. D and trimming were read from the DNA, whereas the V and J calls and clone size are those reported in that table. The sample carries some 210,000 clones, about four fifths recorded once. Specimen: peripheral blood. This sequence joins TRBV6-1 and TRBJ2-1, with D maybe TRBD2 (6 bases). The receptor was isolated from a woman aged 70-85 years with active or convalescent COVID-19. CDR3 sequence: CASSGARGTGQFF. As DNA, the CDR3 is TGTGCCAGCAGTGGAGCCCGAGGGACTGGGCAGTTCTTC.